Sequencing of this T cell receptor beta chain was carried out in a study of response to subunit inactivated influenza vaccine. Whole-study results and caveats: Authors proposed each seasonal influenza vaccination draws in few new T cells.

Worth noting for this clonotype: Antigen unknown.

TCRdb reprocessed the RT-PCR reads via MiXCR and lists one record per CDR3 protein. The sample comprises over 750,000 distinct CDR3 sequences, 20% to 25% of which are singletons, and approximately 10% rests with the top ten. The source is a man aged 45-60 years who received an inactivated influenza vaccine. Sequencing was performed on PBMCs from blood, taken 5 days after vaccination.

CDR3 protein: CASRFSGSSYEQYF. In nucleotides, the CDR3 is TGCGCCAGCAGATTTAGCGGGAGCTCCTACGAGCAGTACTTC. V usage is TRBV5-1 and J usage is TRBJ2-7, with 9 bases fitting TRBD2. The CDR3 covers 14 residues. Germline loops: CDR1 SGHRS, CDR2 YFSETQ. The V segment lost 5 bases and the J segment 0 bases; nucleotides outside the gene matches: 3.